Listed below are T cell receptor beta chains from one sample, sequenced in a study of blood T cell repertoires in COVID-19. Measured with immunoSEQ multiplex PCR; TCRdb has only the in-frame clones, and not every one. The table records a few hundred thousand clones, just under 90% of them present only once. The sample was peripheral blood. All receptors come from a woman between 50 and 59 years old with COVID-19, enrolled during active disease. CDR3s include the opening cysteine and the closing phenylalanine or tryptophan. A D gene is named only where the DNA matches it firmly. Size is stated for part of the rows, as once, few or many counts, or as a class when the clone is expanded.

v_call	clone_size	d_call	j_call	cdr3_aa	cdr3_nt
TRBV9	-	TRBD1	TRBJ1-3	CASSDRGLENTIYF	TGTGCCAGCAGCGACAGGGGGCTGGAAAACACCATATATTTT
TRBV5-6	-	-	TRBJ2-1	CASNPREYNEQFF	TGTGCCAGCAACCCGCGGGAATACAATGAGCAGTTCTTC
TRBV13	few	TRBD1	TRBJ2-2	CASSHRRQGTGELFF	TGTGCCAGCAGCCACCGGAGACAGGGCACCGGGGAGCTGTTTTTT
TRBV3-1/TRBV3-2	-	TRBD2	TRBJ2-1	CASSQSGTSGREQFF	TGTGCCAGCAGCCAGTCAGGTACTAGCGGGAGGGAGCAGTTCTTC
TRBV4-1	-	-	TRBJ1-5	CASSQVRNQPQHF	TGCGCCAGCAGCCAAGTGAGGAATCAGCCCCAGCATTTT
TRBV5-1	-	TRBD2	TRBJ2-1	CASSLAGGAYNEQFF	TGCGCCAGCAGCTTGGCGGGGGGGGCCTACAATGAGCAGTTCTTC
TRBV5-4	-	TRBD2	TRBJ2-3	CASSSRTSGILGTDTQYF	TGTGCCAGCAGCTCGAGGACTAGCGGTATTCTCGGCACAGATACGCAGTATTTT
TRBV21-1	-	-	TRBJ1-2	CASSPGTGYGYTF	TGTGCCAGCAGCCCTGGGACAGGGTATGGCTACACCTTC
TRBV19	-	-	TRBJ2-5	CASSIGNTQETQYF	TGTGCCAGTAGTATAGGCAACACCCAAGAGACCCAGTACTTC
TRBV11-2	-	TRBD1	TRBJ1-4	CASSLVAGGEKLFF	TGTGCCAGCAGCTTAGTAGCAGGGGGTGAAAAACTGTTTTTT
TRBV5-1	-	TRBD1	TRBJ2-7	CASSLTGQAGYEQYF	TGCGCCAGCAGCTTAACGGGACAGGCGGGGTACGAGCAGTACTTC
TRBV9	-	-	TRBJ1-6	CASSPPGENSPLHF	TGTGCCAGCAGCCCCCCGGGGGAAAATTCACCCCTCCACTTT